The source of this T cell receptor (beta chain) is a study of regulatory T cells in long-lasting Graves disease. Time point indicated: persistent/refractory GD, antithyroid drugs over 5 years with positive TRAb. Extracted PBMC RNA gave rise to the TCR library. Germline CDR1 SGHNT, CDR2 YENEEA. The CDR3 loop spans 15 amino acids. The V gene lost 4 bases and the J gene lost 2 bases, with 13 bases spanning the gap. Combining iRepertoire HTBI primers with Arm-PCR of CDR3 regions, the authors built TCR beta libraries. A single record per CDR3 protein comes from TCRdb applying MiXCR to the multiplex PCR reads. The table shows roughly 500,000 distinct CDR3 sequences, with roughly 21% occurring only once. Study observations and caveats: Limited sample numbers may have lowered accuracy. Study of thyroid tissue was not done, with only peripheral blood studied.

In the case of this clonotype: The antigen remains undetermined.

Material: peripheral blood mononuclear cells (PBMCs), obtained when the disease was refractory, from a patient treated with antithyroid drugs. This clonotype was obtained from a female donor with Graves disease. The chain recombines TRBV11-3 with TRBJ2-3; perhaps TRBD1 as D (6 bases). CDR3 residues: CASSSWTVLTDTQYF. The DNA for the CDR3 is TGTGCCAGCAGCTCCTGGACAGTTCTCACAGATACGCAGTATTTT.